The sequence of this T cell receptor (beta chain) was determined in a study of blood T cell repertoires in COVID-19. At the level of the study: Samples came from the United States, Italy and Spain, spanning acute and convalescent COVID-19. PBMCs, B-cell-depleted T cells, or T cells provided the cDNA or gDNA that made up the material.

As processed by the authors: Researchers report that nucleated cell counts were estimated from reference gene primer amplification. Libraries were prepared by immunoSEQ multiplex PCR; TCRdb keeps only in-frame clonotypes and omits some of them. Clone size and V and J calls were adopted from that table, with D and trimming inferred from the DNA. The sample includes approximately 170,000 clones, more than 70% seen only once; the top ten take roughly a tenth. This CDR3 region has 12 residues. The trim removed 5 bases at V and 11 bases at J, leaving 7 bases unmatched. The germline V gene has CDR1 MNHNY and CDR2 SVGAGI (reference sequence).

This TCR was recovered from a woman of 80 years or more with active or convalescent COVID-19. The sample was peripheral blood. The chain uses TRBV6-6 and TRBJ1-1, with 8 bases matching TRBD1. The CDR3 region has the DNA TGTGCCAGCAGTACGGACAGGGTGAGGGCTTTCTTT. It is translated as CASSTDRVRAFF.